This section outlines one T cell receptor beta chain sequence together with its context. What it binds is not known. Using immunoSEQ multiplex PCR, the repertoire was profiled, and TCRdb retains in-frame clones only, with some absent. The table has approximately 49,000 clones, approximately 81% seen once. The source of the sample is a study of OX40 agonist ivuxolimab in advanced cancers. Study overall: Every 2 weeks, patients received ivuxolimab intravenously, dosed at 0.01 to 10 mg/kg. Three patients showed partial responses: one hepatocellular carcinoma and two cutaneous melanoma cases. Findings and caveats of the study: At 0.1 to 3.0 mg/kg, CD4+ and CD8+ blood T cells expanded clonally by week 6.

V shed 8 bases and J shed 2 bases, with 10 bases lying between them. The V gene's germline CDR1 is KGHSH and CDR2 LQKENI. This CDR3 is 13 amino acids long. At cycle 4 day 1, cycle 7 day 1, and baseline, blood was sampled. Sample: CD4+ or CD8+ T cells sorted from blood, taken in a trial of the OX40 agonist ivuxolimab. This TCR derives from an adult with an advanced solid tumor such as melanoma, head and neck, liver or kidney cancer. The rearrangement links TRBV18 to TRBJ2-1; D is possibly TRBD1 (5 bases). DNA of the CDR3: TGTGCCAGCGACAGCGATACCTACAATGAGCAGTTCTTC. Translation: CASDSDTYNEQFF. The entire variable domain, with the rest obtained from reference TRBV18 and TRBJ2-1, is as follows: NAGVMQNPRHLVRRRGQEARLRCSPMKGHSHVYWYRQLPEEGLKFMVYLQKENIIDESGMPKERFSAEFPKEGPSILRIQQVVRGDSAAYFCASDSDTYNEQFFGPGTRLTVL.